This T cell receptor (beta chain) was identified in a study of cytomegalovirus exposure and HLA in healthy donors. Study observations and caveats: When a later analysis was performed, an Asian-associated ancestry cluster reportedly had fewer N-insertions than the roughly 640-donor mean. It was reported that the classifier diagnosed cytomegalovirus status with high specificity and sensitivity in both the original and validation cohorts.

The study ran its PCR with 60 Vbeta and 13 Jbeta primers. Produced via immunoSEQ multiplex PCR; TCRdb's table is partial and in-frame only. The sample lists some 190,000 clones, over 70% occurring once. The sample holds one count of this clone. Its antigen is not known. The length of the CDR3 is 17 residues. The V segment lost 4 bases and the J segment 4 bases; nucleotides outside the gene matches: 14. Looked up from germline, CDR1 is SGHNT and CDR2 is YENEEA. The clonotype was recovered from a man aged 25 to 40 in good health and CMV-seronegative. Sequences were obtained from PBMCs. The chain has TRBV11-3 and TRBJ2-5; 8 nucleotides agree with TRBD2. In DNA, the CDR3 is TGTGCCAGCAGCTCGACTGTTGACGGGGGGGGTAGAGAGACCCAGTACTTC. Translated: CASSSTVDGGGRETQYF.